The 3 T cell receptor beta chains below come from one sample, sequenced in a study of early T cells in non-severe SARS-CoV-2 infection. MiXCR, applied by TCRdb to the 5' RACE reads, yields one record per CDR3 protein. In the table there are 55,000 or so distinct CDR3 sequences, around 7% of which are singletons. The source material was whole blood, sampled at baseline. The source of these receptors is an adult who was a healthcare worker with PCR-confirmed SARS-CoV-2 infection or an uninfected control (not recorded which).

V gene TRBV6-5 combines with J gene TRBJ2-7, with D uncertain. Trimming shortened V by 6 bases and J by 0 bases, and 9 bases separated the two germline ends. CDR1 is MNHEY and CDR2 is SVGAGI in the germline V gene. This CDR3 has 13 residues. CDR3 residues: CASSLPGSYEQYF. The CDR3 nucleotides are TGTGCCAGCAGCCTCCCCGGCTCCTACGAGCAGTACTTC.

This clonotype showed up many times. The rearrangement joins TRBV28 to TRBJ1-5; D not resolved. V lost 3 bases and J 6 bases, leaving 12 bases between the germline ends. Germline V lookup: CDR1 MDHEN, CDR2 SYDVKM. The CDR3 spans 14 residues. CDR3 sequence: CASSLREGLQPQHF. The CDR3 DNA reads as TGTGCCAGCAGTTTGAGGGAAGGGCTTCAGCCCCAGCATTTT.

This clonotype has ten or more counts. The CDR3 loop is CASSLRIGGDTEAFF. The CDR3 DNA is TGTGCCAGCAGCTTACGGATCGGGGGGGACACTGAAGCTTTCTTT. The chain links TRBV7-9 to TRBJ1-1; tentative D call: TRBD1 (5 bases). CDR3 length equals 15 residues. Deletions cut 2 bases from V and 3 bases from J, with 13 bases between. The germline CDR1 and CDR2 sequences are SEHNR and FQNEAQ (reference sequence).